This T cell receptor beta chain was identified in a study of blood T cell repertoires in COVID-19 (TCRdb year 2020). Turning to the overall study: Samples from collaborators originated in the United States, Italy and Spain and spanned both the acute and convalescent phases of COVID-19. The sample metadata nearly always contained a de-identified subject ID, COVID-19 status, age in years and sex. The samples were drawn from two sources: the first 160 participants of the ongoing ImmuneRACE study, and 1,254 subjects contributed by 6 global collaborators. Subjects who had been exposed to COVID-19, were actively infected with it, or had recovered from it provided the deeply sampled blood TCRbeta repertoires that made up the dataset. The repertoires were made available in a free public database intended to serve as a resource for research on the immune response to SARS-CoV-2. Where available, HLA class I and class II types were obtained from metadata supplied by the sample provider rather than from assay-based typing. The material from the prospective study consisted of cDNA or gDNA derived from T cells, B-cell-depleted T cells, or PBMCs.

Concerning this clone: Its specific antigen is unknown. Per-base quality was not reported, and no clone a single base away is much larger than it.

Results and caveats for the whole study, not just this receptor: The amount of clinical and demographic metadata varied by source and participant and was provided uncurated.

Taken from cysteine to phenylalanine, the CDR3 has 15 residues. Only the CDR3 part of the read is kept: 45 bases, read in frame from the first base. The germline V gene sets CDR1 to SGHVS and CDR2 to FQNEAQ. The trim is 5 bases for V and 4 bases for J, with a gap of 18 bases between the germline ends. The immunoSEQ Assay, a bias-controlled multiplex PCR, was used to amplify TCRbeta CDR3 regions from genomic DNA. In the paper's pipeline: Nucleated cell counts per sample were estimated from amplification of reference gene primers within the assay. To quantify the absolute abundance of each unique TCRbeta CDR3 rearrangement, sequence reads were collapsed and filtered. For each sample, productive Simpson clonality was calculated as the square root of Simpson's diversity index over productive rearrangements. Entries here come from immuneACCESS through TCRdb and include only in-frame sequences with V and J called. Some clones fail to appear in such tables; in the studies checked, an unresolved V gene covers under half of the shortfall, and the cause of the remainder is unknown. That table is the source of V, J and clone size, and D and trimming were worked out from the DNA. Across this sample there are fewer than 200,000 clones, with roughly 80% seen only once. 17% of the sample goes to the ten largest clones.

Enrolling through a virtual design, the prospective study's participants ranged in age from roughly 18 to 89 years and lived across 24 United States geographic areas. In the prospective study, participants were assigned to cohorts based on the clinical history participants reported in a screening survey and a study questionnaire. For ImmuneRACE Cohort 3, a participant was defined as recovered based on two consecutive negative NP/OP PCR tests, clearance by a healthcare professional, or resolution of symptoms. Each participant in the prospective study had whole blood, serum and a nasopharyngeal or oropharyngeal swab collected by mobile phlebotomists. Additional blood draws and questionnaires over an approximately 2-month period could optionally be provided by prospective study participants. Before DNA extraction, prospective study blood samples were shipped either frozen or at room temperature.

This sequence was found in a woman aged 45-65 years who had recovered from COVID-19. Source material: PBMCs or T cells enriched from blood (not recorded which). This chain joins TRBV7-8 to TRBJ2-7; TRBD2 is a weak D gene call, 5 bases matching. The DNA sequence follows: TGTGCCAGCAGCAGTAGCTTGGCGGGTGCTTACGAGCAGTACTTC. Translated, it gives CASSSSLAGAYEQYF. The reference TRBV7-8 and TRBJ2-7 proteins fill in what lies around the CDR3, so the full variable domain reads GAGVSQSPRYKVAKRGQDVALRCDPISGHVSLFWYQQALGQGPEFLTYFQNEAQLDKSGLPSDRFFAERPEGSVSTLKIQRTQQEDSAVYLCASSSSLAGAYEQYFGPGTRLTVT.